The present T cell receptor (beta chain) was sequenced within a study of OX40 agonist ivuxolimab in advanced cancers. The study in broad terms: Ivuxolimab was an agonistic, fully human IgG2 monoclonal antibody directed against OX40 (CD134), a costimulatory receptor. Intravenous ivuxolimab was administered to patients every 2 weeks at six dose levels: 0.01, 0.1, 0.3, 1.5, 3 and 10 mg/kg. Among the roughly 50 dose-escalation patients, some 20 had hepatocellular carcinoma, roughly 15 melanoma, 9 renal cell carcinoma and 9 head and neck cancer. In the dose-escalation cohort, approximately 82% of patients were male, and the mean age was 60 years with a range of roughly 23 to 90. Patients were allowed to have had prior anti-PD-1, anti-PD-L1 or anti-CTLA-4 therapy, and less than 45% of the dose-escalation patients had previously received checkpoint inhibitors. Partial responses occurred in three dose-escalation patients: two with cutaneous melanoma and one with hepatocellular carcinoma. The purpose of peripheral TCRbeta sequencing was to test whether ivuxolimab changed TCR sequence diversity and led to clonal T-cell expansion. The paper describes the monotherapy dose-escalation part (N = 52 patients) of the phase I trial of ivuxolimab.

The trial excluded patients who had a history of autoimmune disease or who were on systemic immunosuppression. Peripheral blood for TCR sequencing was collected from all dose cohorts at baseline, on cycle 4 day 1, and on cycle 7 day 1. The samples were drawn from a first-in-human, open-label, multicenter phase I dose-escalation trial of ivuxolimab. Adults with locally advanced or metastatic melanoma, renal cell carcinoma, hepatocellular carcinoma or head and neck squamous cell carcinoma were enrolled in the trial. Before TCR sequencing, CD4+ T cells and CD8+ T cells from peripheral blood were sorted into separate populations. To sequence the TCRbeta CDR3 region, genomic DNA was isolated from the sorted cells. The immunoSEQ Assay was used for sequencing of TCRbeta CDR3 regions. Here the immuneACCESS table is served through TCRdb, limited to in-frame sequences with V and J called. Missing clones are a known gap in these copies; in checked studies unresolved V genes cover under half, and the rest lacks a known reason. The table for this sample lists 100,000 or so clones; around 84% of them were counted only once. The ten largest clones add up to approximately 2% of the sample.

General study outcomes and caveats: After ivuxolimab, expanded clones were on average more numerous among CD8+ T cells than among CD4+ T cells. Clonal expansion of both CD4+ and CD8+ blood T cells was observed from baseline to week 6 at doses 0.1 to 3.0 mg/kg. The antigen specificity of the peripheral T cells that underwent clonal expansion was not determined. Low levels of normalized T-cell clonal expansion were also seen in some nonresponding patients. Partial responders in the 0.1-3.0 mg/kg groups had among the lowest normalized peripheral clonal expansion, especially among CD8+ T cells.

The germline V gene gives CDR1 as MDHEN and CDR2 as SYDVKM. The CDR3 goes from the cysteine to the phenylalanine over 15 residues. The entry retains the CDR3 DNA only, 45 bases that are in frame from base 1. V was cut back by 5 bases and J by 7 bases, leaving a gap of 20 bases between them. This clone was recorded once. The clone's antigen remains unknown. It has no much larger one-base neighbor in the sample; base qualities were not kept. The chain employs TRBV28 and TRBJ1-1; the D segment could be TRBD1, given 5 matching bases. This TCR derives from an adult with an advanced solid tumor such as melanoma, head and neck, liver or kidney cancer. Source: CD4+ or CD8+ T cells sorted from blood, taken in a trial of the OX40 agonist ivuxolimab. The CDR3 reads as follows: CASSPGTIGSGEAFF. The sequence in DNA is TGTGCCAGCAGTCCGGGGACCATCGGTTCCGGTGAAGCTTTCTTT.